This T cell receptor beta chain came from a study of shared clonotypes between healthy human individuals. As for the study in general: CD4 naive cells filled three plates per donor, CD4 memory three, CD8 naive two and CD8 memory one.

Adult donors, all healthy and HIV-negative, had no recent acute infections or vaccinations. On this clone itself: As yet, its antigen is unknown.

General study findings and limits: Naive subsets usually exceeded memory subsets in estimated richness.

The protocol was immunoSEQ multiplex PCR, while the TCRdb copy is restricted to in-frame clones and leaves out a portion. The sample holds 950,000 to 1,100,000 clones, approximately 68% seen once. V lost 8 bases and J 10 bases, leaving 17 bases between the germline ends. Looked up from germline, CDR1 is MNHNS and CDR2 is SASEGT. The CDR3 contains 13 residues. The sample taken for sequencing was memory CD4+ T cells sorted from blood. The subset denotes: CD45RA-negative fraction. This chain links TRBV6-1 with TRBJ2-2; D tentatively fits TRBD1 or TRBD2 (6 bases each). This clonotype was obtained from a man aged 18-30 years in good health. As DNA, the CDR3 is TGTGCCAGCCGGACCCCAGGGGAGGCGGAGCTGTTTTTT. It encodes CASRTPGEAELFF.